The source of this T cell receptor (beta chain) is a study of OX40 agonist ivuxolimab in advanced cancers. About the investigation overall: The costimulatory receptor OX40 (CD134) was targeted by ivuxolimab, a fully human IgG2 agonistic monoclonal antibody. Intravenous ivuxolimab was administered to patients every 2 weeks at six dose levels: 0.01, 0.1, 0.3, 1.5, 3 and 10 mg/kg. Of the 50 or so patients in dose escalation, some 20 had hepatocellular carcinoma, approximately 15 had melanoma, 9 had renal cell carcinoma and 9 had head and neck cancer. The dose-escalation cohort was around 84% male with a mean age of about 65 years, ranging from about 23 to 85. Patients were allowed to have had prior anti-PD-1, anti-PD-L1 or anti-CTLA-4 therapy, and around 40% of the dose-escalation patients had previously received checkpoint inhibitors. Three dose-escalation patients achieved partial responses, one with hepatocellular carcinoma and two with cutaneous melanoma. Peripheral TCRbeta sequencing aimed to test whether ivuxolimab altered TCR sequence diversity and caused clonal T-cell expansion. The paper describes the monotherapy dose-escalation part (N ≈ 49 patients) of the phase I trial of ivuxolimab.

The trial excluded patients who had a history of autoimmune disease or who were on systemic immunosuppression. Peripheral blood for TCR sequencing was drawn from every dose cohort at baseline, at cycle 4 day 1 and at cycle 7 day 1. The samples were drawn from a first-in-human, open-label, multicenter phase I dose-escalation trial of ivuxolimab. Adults with locally advanced or metastatic melanoma, renal cell carcinoma, hepatocellular carcinoma or head and neck squamous cell carcinoma were enrolled in the trial. Before TCR sequencing, CD4+ T cells and CD8+ T cells were sorted from peripheral blood as separate populations. This clone came up once. Its antigen is currently not known. No much larger clone exists at a distance of one base, and base qualities are not known. Genomic DNA was isolated from the sorted cells so that the TCRbeta CDR3 region could be sequenced. The immunoSEQ Assay was used for sequencing of TCRbeta CDR3 regions. TCRdb limited this immuneACCESS table to in-frame rearrangements with V and J called. A share of clones is missing; checked studies link under half to unresolved V genes, and the rest is unexplained. The sample data list roughly 64,000 clones, and over 65% of these were observed just once. The ten top clones hold less than 2.5% of the sample.

Broad study findings and their caveats: On average, CD8+ T cells showed more expanded clones than CD4+ T cells after ivuxolimab. In the 0.1-3.0 mg/kg groups, partial responders were among the patients with the lowest normalized peripheral clonal expansion, particularly in CD8+ T cells. Low levels of normalized T-cell clonal expansion were also seen in some patients who did not respond. At doses of 0.1 to 3.0 mg/kg, clonal expansion of both CD4+ and CD8+ T cells in blood was seen between baseline and week 6. Which antigens the clonally expanded peripheral T cells were specific for was not determined.

CDR1 and CDR2, looked up from the germline V gene (reference sequence), are GTSNPN and SVGIG. V loses 4 bases at its end and J loses 6 bases; junction bases beyond the gene matches: 11. The CDR3 has 15 amino acids, counting the end cysteine and phenylalanine. Only the CDR3 DNA is retained, 45 bases long and in frame from the first base. The receptor comes from an adult with an advanced solid tumor such as melanoma, head and neck, liver or kidney cancer. The starting material was CD4+ or CD8+ T cells sorted from blood, obtained in a trial of the OX40 agonist ivuxolimab. The chain employs TRBV30 and TRBJ1-4, and 7 junctional nucleotides match TRBD1. The DNA sequence is TGTGCCTGGAACCGAGGTCAGGGGGAAGATGAAAAACTGTTTTTT. It encodes CAWNRGQGEDEKLFF.